This TCR beta chain was captured by sequencing in a study of blood T cell repertoires in COVID-19. This clone was detected a few times. Trimming pared 0 bases from V and 4 bases from J, leaving 12 bases between. This CDR3 has 16 residues. Per the germline V gene, CDR1 is SGHVS and CDR2 is FQNEAQ. Original processing notes: Scientists estimated how many nucleated cells there were by amplifying reference gene primers. The repertoire was sequenced with immunoSEQ multiplex PCR; TCRdb's copy has only in-frame clones and lacks some. V, J and clone size were drawn from that table, and D and trimming were deduced from the DNA. The table has approximately 56,000 clones, about four fifths seen once.

The sequenced sample was peripheral blood. The chain couples TRBV7-8 to TRBJ1-4; TRBD1 might be the D (5 bases). The sequence came from a woman aged 80 or older with COVID-19, enrolled during active disease. The DNA for the CDR3 is TGTGCCAGCAGCTTAGCGCTAAACAGGTTTAATGAAAAACTGTTTTTT. It translates to CASSLALNRFNEKLFF.